These 5 T cell receptor beta chains share one sample of origin, sequenced in a study of cytomegalovirus exposure and HLA in healthy donors. This PCR relied on a set of 60 Vbeta primers and 13 Jbeta primers. Generated by immunoSEQ multiplex PCR, the TCRdb table keeps only in-frame clones and is missing some. This sample has 190,000 or so clones, with 82% found just once. The sequencing sample was made of PBMCs. Source of these receptors: a woman aged 50 to 60 in good health and CMV-seropositive.

V and J are TRBV9 and TRBJ2-5; no firm D call. The germline CDR1 and CDR2 sequences are SGDLS and YYNGEE. The CDR3 extends over 13 amino acids. V was trimmed by 5 bases and J by 4 bases, leaving 12 bases between them. The CDR3 spells CASSTNWAETQYF. In nucleotides, the CDR3 is TGTGCCAGCAGTACCAACTGGGCAGAGACCCAGTACTTC.

The J gene is TRBJ2-7, the V gene TRBV6-5, with TRBD2 identical over 7 bases. V lost 10 bases to trimming and J lost 0 bases; unmatched junction nucleotides: 6. The CDR3 extends over 13 amino acids. CDR1 is MNHEY and CDR2 is SVGAGI in the germline V gene. The CDR3 loop reads CATRTGGSYEQYF. The CDR3 coding sequence is TGTGCCACGAGGACGGGGGGCTCCTACGAGCAGTACTTC.

The V call is TRBV19, the J call TRBJ1-1; D is unresolved. CDR1 LNHDA and CDR2 SQIVND come from the germline V gene (reference sequence). The CDR3 spans 13 residues. The V gene lost 4 bases and the J gene lost 1 base, with 7 bases spanning the gap. This chain's CDR3 is CASSTQQNTEAFF. The CDR3 DNA reads as TGTGCCAGTAGTACACAGCAGAACACTGAAGCTTTCTTT.

The chain recombines TRBV16 with TRBJ2-7; 7 bases match TRBD1. V gave up 5 bases and J gave up 3 bases; unmatched junction bases: 7. Germline CDR1 is KGHSY and CDR2 is FQNENV. CDR3 length: 14 residues. The DNA for the CDR3 is TGTGCCAGCAGCGCCGGACAGGCTTACTACGAGCAGTACTTC. As protein: CASSAGQAYYEQYF.

This chain uses TRBV28 with TRBJ2-3; maybe TRBD1 (6 bases). The V gene lost 3 bases and the J gene lost 0 bases, with 10 bases spanning the gap. This CDR3 is built from 15 residues. Germline-derived CDR1 and CDR2 are MDHEN and SYDVKM. The CDR3: CASSLGASSTDTQYF. The CDR3 DNA reads TGTGCCAGCAGTTTGGGGGCCTCAAGCACAGATACGCAGTATTTT.